The rows below give T cell receptor beta chains drawn from one sample of a study of blood T cell repertoires in COVID-19. Generated by immunoSEQ multiplex PCR, the TCRdb table keeps only in-frame clones and is missing some. The table has tens of thousands of clones, approximately 80% seen once; the top ten hold approximately 30%. Sequenced material: peripheral blood. The source of these receptors is a man in his 70s with acute or convalescent COVID-19. CDR3s include the opening cysteine and the closing phenylalanine or tryptophan. A D gene is named only where the DNA matches it firmly. Not every row has a clone size; where given, it reads once, few, many or a size class.

clone size	V gene	D gene	J gene	CDR3 protein	CDR3 DNA
once	TRBV5-1	.	TRBJ1-3	CASSPGSVSSGNTIYF	TGCGCCAGCAGCCCCGGGTCGGTGAGCTCTGGAAACACCATATATTTT
.	TRBV6-2/TRBV6-3	TRBD2	TRBJ2-4	CASSPLAGIGNIQYF	TGTGCCAGCAGTCCCTTAGCGGGAATAGGGAACATTCAGTACTTC
once	TRBV11-3	TRBD2	TRBJ2-7	CASSLGAPGLADEQYF	TGTGCCAGCAGCTTAGGAGCCCCGGGACTAGCTGACGAGCAGTACTTC
.	TRBV30	TRBD1	TRBJ2-2	CAWRQGSNTGELFF	TGTGCCTGGCGACAGGGGTCGAACACCGGGGAGCTGTTTTTT
.	TRBV2	.	TRBJ1-5	CASSADRSNQPQHF	TGTGCCAGCAGTGCGGACAGAAGCAATCAGCCCCAGCATTTT
.	TRBV28	.	TRBJ2-2	CASSPPHNGAGELFF	TGTGCCAGCAGCCCTCCCCACAATGGAGCCGGGGAGCTGTTTTTT
.	TRBV2	TRBD2	TRBJ2-2	CASKAREGRFTGELFF	TGTGCCAGCAAGGCGCGGGAGGGCCGTTTCACCGGGGAGCTGTTTTTT
once	TRBV10-3	.	TRBJ1-2	CAIGQYGYTF	TGTGCCATCGGGCAGTATGGCTACACCTTC
.	TRBV5-6	TRBD1	TRBJ2-7	CASRLTGGPSYEQYF	TGTGCCAGCAGGCTGACAGGGGGTCCTTCCTACGAGCAGTACTTC
.	TRBV7-3	TRBD1	TRBJ2-5	CASSLSAGGAGAQYF	TGTGCCAGCAGCTTAAGCGCAGGGGGCGCCGGGGCCCAGTACTTC
.	TRBV7-2	TRBD1	TRBJ2-7	CASSLEGQGMGEQYF	TGTGCCAGCAGCTTAGAAGGACAGGGAATGGGCGAGCAGTACTTC
.	TRBV3-1/TRBV3-2	.	TRBJ1-4	CASSREGLLREKLFF	TGTGCCAGCAGCCGCGAGGGCCTCTTACGCGAAAAACTGTTTTTT
.	TRBV7-3	TRBD1	TRBJ1-1	CASSLTPQGQVAFF	TGTGCCAGCAGCTTAACTCCTCAGGGACAGGTAGCTTTCTTT
.	TRBV13	.	TRBJ1-2	CASSLAGPNGYTF	TGTGCCAGCAGCTTAGCAGGCCCCAATGGCTACACCTTC
.	TRBV10-1	.	TRBJ2-3	CASSVTTTDTQYF	TGCGCCAGCAGTGTCACTACTACAGATACGCAGTATTTT
.	TRBV30	TRBD1	TRBJ2-3	CAWSNRGRISDTQYF	TGTGCCTGGAGTAACAGGGGGCGCATCTCAGATACGCAGTATTTT
.	TRBV9	.	TRBJ2-2	CASSVESGNTGELFF	TGTGCCAGCAGCGTAGAGTCAGGGAACACCGGGGAGCTGTTTTTT
.	TRBV5-1	TRBD2	TRBJ2-3	CASSLVLLAGGFTDTQYF	TGCGCCAGCAGCTTGGTGTTGCTAGCGGGAGGTTTCACAGATACGCAGTATTTT
.	TRBV20-1	TRBD2	TRBJ2-3	CSASTGTSNPDTQYF	TGCAGTGCTAGTACCGGGACTAGCAACCCAGATACGCAGTATTTT
.	TRBV18	.	TRBJ2-4	CASCINEESIQYF	TGTGCCAGCTGCATAAATGAGGAAAGCATTCAGTACTTC
few	TRBV7-2	.	TRBJ2-7	CASSLEGSARRYEQYF	TGTGCCAGCAGCTTAGAGGGGTCCGCCCGACGGTACGAGCAGTACTTC
.	TRBV6-5	TRBD1	TRBJ1-1	CASSLRGQGGREAFF	TGTGCCAGCAGCTTACGGGGACAGGGGGGCCGCGAAGCTTTCTTT
.	TRBV4-1	.	TRBJ1-5	CASSPGGGLSNQPQHF	TGCGCCAGCAGCCCGGGAGGAGGGCTTAGCAATCAGCCCCAGCATTTT
.	TRBV4-1	TRBD2	TRBJ2-7	CASSARSGVEYEQYF	TGCGCCAGCAGCGCCCGTAGCGGGGTAGAGTACGAGCAGTACTTC
few	TRBV5-4	.	TRBJ1-1	CASSLGENLMNTEAFF	TGTGCCAGCAGCTTGGGCGAAAATCTCATGAACACTGAAGCTTTCTTT
.	TRBV19	TRBD1	TRBJ2-5	CASSILPTPGQQETQYF	TGTGCCAGTAGTATACTTCCCACCCCGGGACAGCAAGAGACCCAGTACTTC
once	TRBV30	TRBD2	TRBJ2-7	CAWSVLTAGFAGGKEQYF	TGTGCCTGGAGTGTACTTACAGCTGGTTTCGCGGGGGGGAAGGAGCAGTACTTC
.	TRBV27	.	TRBJ1-1	CASSGGGSVNTEAFF	TGTGCCAGTTCCGGCGGAGGCTCAGTGAACACTGAAGCTTTCTTT
few	TRBV6-2/TRBV6-3	.	TRBJ2-7	CASSLAPGDEQYF	TGTGCCAGCAGTCTAGCCCCTGGCGACGAGCAGTACTTC
.	TRBV7-3	.	TRBJ2-5	CASSAWDNQETQYF	TGTGCCAGCAGTGCATGGGACAACCAAGAGACCCAGTACTTC
.	TRBV5-4	.	TRBJ2-1	CASSFTSSFVDEQFF	TGTGCCAGCAGCTTTACTAGCTCCTTTGTTGATGAGCAGTTCTTC
once	TRBV9	.	TRBJ2-3	CASSVNRGTDTQYF	TGTGCCAGCAGCGTAAACAGGGGCACAGATACGCAGTATTTT
.	TRBV10-3	TRBD1	TRBJ2-7	CAISQGVGYEQYF	TGTGCCATCAGCCAGGGGGTGGGTTACGAGCAGTACTTC
.	TRBV9	.	TRBJ2-5	CASSASVLLQETQYF	TGTGCCAGCAGCGCGTCCGTCCTGTTACAAGAGACCCAGTACTTC
.	TRBV10-3	TRBD2	TRBJ2-1	CAITPGLAKEQFF	TGTGCCATCACTCCGGGACTAGCTAAAGAGCAGTTCTTC
.	TRBV9	TRBD2	TRBJ2-3	CASSVGTSDYTDTQYF	TGTGCCAGCAGCGTAGGCACTAGCGATTACACAGATACGCAGTATTTT
.	TRBV11-2	.	TRBJ2-5	CASSLTDSQYF	TGTGCCAGCAGCCTAACGGACTCCCAGTACTTC
.	TRBV10-3	TRBD1	TRBJ1-3	CAISLSGGSGNTIYF	TGTGCCATCAGCCTATCAGGGGGCTCTGGAAACACCATATATTTT
.	TRBV19	TRBD2	TRBJ2-2	CASQPVLSGGPRSNTGELFF	TGTGCCAGTCAACCTGTACTGTCGGGAGGGCCACGGTCGAACACCGGGGAGCTGTTTTTT
once	TRBV7-8	.	TRBJ2-4	CASSLNSKNIQYF	TGTGCCAGCAGCTTAAACTCCAAAAACATTCAGTACTTC
.	TRBV3-1/TRBV3-2	TRBD1	TRBJ2-5	CASSQEGQGGETQYF	TGTGCCAGCAGCCAGGAGGGACAGGGTGGTGAGACCCAGTACTTC
.	TRBV6-5	TRBD2	TRBJ2-7	CASSRLAETYEQYF	TGTGCCAGCAGTCGACTAGCGGAGACCTACGAGCAGTACTTC
.	TRBV7-2	TRBD2	TRBJ2-7	CASSLKSSGSNEQYF	TGTGCCAGCAGCTTGAAGTCCAGCGGGAGTAACGAGCAGTACTTC
.	TRBV3-1/TRBV3-2	TRBD1	TRBJ1-2	CASSPGQPYGYTF	TGTGCCAGCAGCCCGGGACAGCCCTATGGCTACACCTTC
.	TRBV6-5	TRBD1	TRBJ2-7	CASSYLGQAGYEQYF	TGTGCCAGCAGTTACCTCGGACAGGCGGGCTACGAGCAGTACTTC
.	TRBV29-1	.	TRBJ1-5	CSVEMAGDQPQHF	TGCAGCGTTGAAATGGCAGGTGATCAGCCCCAGCATTTT
.	TRBV25-1	TRBD1	TRBJ1-1	CASSVDRGLSTEAFF	TGTGCCAGCAGTGTGGACAGGGGGCTGAGCACTGAAGCTTTCTTT
.	TRBV18	TRBD2	TRBJ2-5	CASSPSAGGPQETQYF	TGTGCCAGCTCACCGTCGGCGGGAGGCCCCCAAGAGACCCAGTACTTC
.	TRBV24-1	.	TRBJ2-1	CATSDGLYNEQFF	TGTGCCACCAGTGACGGACTCTACAATGAGCAGTTCTTC
few	TRBV6-1	.	TRBJ2-1	CASSEGGGTFYNEQFF	TGTGCCAGCAGTGAAGGGGGGGGGACATTCTACAATGAGCAGTTCTTC
.	TRBV7-6	TRBD1	TRBJ2-1	CASSLDRDDEQFF	TGTGCCAGCAGTTTAGACAGGGACGATGAGCAGTTCTTC
many	TRBV7-8	TRBD1	TRBJ2-1	CASSRRQGDGNEQFF	TGTGCCAGCAGTCGACGACAGGGGGATGGCAATGAGCAGTTCTTC
.	TRBV28	TRBD1	TRBJ2-3	CASSSPGQSTDTQYF	TGTGCCAGCAGTTCACCGGGACAGAGCACAGATACGCAGTATTTT
.	TRBV27	TRBD1	TRBJ2-1	CASSLREGAKQFF	TGTGCCAGCAGTTTGAGAGAGGGGGCGAAGCAGTTCTTC
.	TRBV5-1	TRBD1	TRBJ2-5	CASSPGGLQETQYF	TGCGCCAGCAGCCCAGGGGGTCTCCAAGAGACCCAGTACTTC